These T cell receptor beta chains were read from a single sample in a study of response to subunit inactivated influenza vaccine. TCRdb reanalysed the RT-PCR reads using MiXCR and keeps one entry per CDR3 protein. The sample yields 450,000 to 550,000 distinct CDR3 sequences, approximately 24% seen once. The sequencing used CD4+ T cells sorted from PBMCs, collected more than 4 days after vaccination. These receptors originate from a man aged 50-59 years who received an inactivated influenza vaccine. CDR3s include the opening cysteine and the closing phenylalanine or tryptophan.

CDR3 length	V gene	J gene	CDR3 protein
14	TRBV12-3/TRBV12-4	TRBJ2-1	CASSLGGGYHEQFF
13	TRBV11-2	TRBJ1-2	CASSSATGFGYTF
14	TRBV20-1	TRBJ2-1	CSLYKPGLATEQFF
16	TRBV18	TRBJ2-1	CASSPGLAGVNNEQFF
13	TRBV7-3	TRBJ2-7	CASSPGSYNEQYF
13	TRBV29-1	TRBJ2-5	CSAGGTRAETQYF
14	TRBV6-2/TRBV6-3	TRBJ2-5	CASSYPAGRETQYF
16	TRBV27	TRBJ2-1	CASSLRGDWVYNEQFF
16	TRBV7-2	TRBJ2-3	CASSLAAPGATDTQYF
19	TRBV27	TRBJ2-7	CASRPRLAGPPHRDYEQYF
17	TRBV5-1	TRBJ2-1	CASSSGLAGRSYNEQFF
13	TRBV7-9	TRBJ2-7	CASSRLGPEEQYF
17	TRBV7-2	TRBJ2-7	CASSSRSEGVRFYEQYF
14	TRBV4-1	TRBJ2-2	CASRPSGGAGELFF
11	TRBV7-2	TRBJ1-2	CASSLAAGSLF
16	TRBV24-1	TRBJ2-3	CATSDQLAGAFGTQYF
14	TRBV6-1	TRBJ1-5	CASSEGQASQPQHF
15	TRBV20-1	TRBJ2-2	CSARLAGMDTGELFF
15	TRBV24-1	TRBJ2-7	CATSDPSTGVYEQYF
17	TRBV6-5	TRBJ2-1	CASSYQGDSGRHNEQFF
13	TRBV7-2	TRBJ1-1	CASSLVRGSEAFF
16	TRBV5-5	TRBJ2-7	CASSLGTQGASYEQYF
14	TRBV7-2	TRBJ2-1	CASSLGGAGNEQFF
16	TRBV3-1	TRBJ2-5	CASSQEETSPLETQYF
14	TRBV2	TRBJ2-5	CASSENGTQETQYF
15	TRBV28	TRBJ1-1	CASSSRTAMNTEAFF
12	TRBV20-1	TRBJ1-5	CSASSGDQPQHF
14	TRBV6-2/TRBV6-3	TRBJ1-4	CASGPGRGAEKLFF
15	TRBV6-1	TRBJ2-1	CASTKGYGGYNEQFF
16	TRBV6-5	TRBJ1-3	CASSYSGQGAGNTIYF
15	TRBV7-9	TRBJ2-7	CASSPTGLITYEQYF
11	TRBV30	TRBJ2-7	CAWSLLYEQYF
13	TRBV4-3	TRBJ1-1	CASSQDLGTEAFF
13	TRBV20-1	TRBJ1-5	CSARGDRAQPQHF
17	TRBV7-2	TRBJ2-3	CASSLGPLGGSTDTQYF
15	TRBV29-1	TRBJ2-7	CSVARIGSRDYEQYF
15	TRBV7-8	TRBJ1-1	CASSLERQGVTEAFF
15	TRBV10-3	TRBJ2-5	CAITQWRGGIETQYF
12	TRBV6-6	TRBJ2-7	CASSWPETEQYF
16	TRBV4-2	TRBJ2-2	CASSQDPDGGVGELFF
14	TRBV24-1	TRBJ2-1	CATSVGLSYNEQFF
15	TRBV24-1	TRBJ2-3	CATSGSGRATDTQYF
15	TRBV24-1	TRBJ2-5	CATSATGTSRETQYF
14	TRBV7-2	TRBJ1-2	CASSPPGSNYGYTF
13	TRBV6-1	TRBJ2-1	CATGRDGYNEQFF
15	TRBV5-6	TRBJ2-1	CASSLGGRANNEQFF
14	TRBV4-2	TRBJ2-5	CASSLDRDRETQYF
15	TRBV24-1	TRBJ2-1	CATSSSGNSYNEQFF
14	TRBV5-1	TRBJ1-2	CASSDGTGGYGYTF
14	TRBV29-1	TRBJ2-1	CSLGTPSRGSEQFF
14	TRBV2	TRBJ2-2	CASTPGGSTGELFF